This T cell receptor beta chain was observed in a study of blood T cell repertoires in COVID-19. Assay: immunoSEQ multiplex PCR; the TCRdb copy retains only in-frame clones and omits some. The profile shows under 200,000 clones, 60% to 80% of them singletons. What was sequenced was peripheral blood. The origin of this receptor is a man aged 65 to 85 with acute or convalescent COVID-19.

CDR3 region: CASSRGLAASTDTQYF. DNA of the CDR3: TGCGCCAGCAGCCGAGGACTAGCTGCTAGCACAGATACGCAGTATTTT. The V and J genes are TRBV5-1 and TRBJ2-3; 8 bases are a match to TRBD2. Germline assignment: CDR1 SGHRS and CDR2 YFSETQ. J gave up 0 bases and V 4 bases, and 7 bases lay outside the gene matches. The CDR3 totals 16 residues.